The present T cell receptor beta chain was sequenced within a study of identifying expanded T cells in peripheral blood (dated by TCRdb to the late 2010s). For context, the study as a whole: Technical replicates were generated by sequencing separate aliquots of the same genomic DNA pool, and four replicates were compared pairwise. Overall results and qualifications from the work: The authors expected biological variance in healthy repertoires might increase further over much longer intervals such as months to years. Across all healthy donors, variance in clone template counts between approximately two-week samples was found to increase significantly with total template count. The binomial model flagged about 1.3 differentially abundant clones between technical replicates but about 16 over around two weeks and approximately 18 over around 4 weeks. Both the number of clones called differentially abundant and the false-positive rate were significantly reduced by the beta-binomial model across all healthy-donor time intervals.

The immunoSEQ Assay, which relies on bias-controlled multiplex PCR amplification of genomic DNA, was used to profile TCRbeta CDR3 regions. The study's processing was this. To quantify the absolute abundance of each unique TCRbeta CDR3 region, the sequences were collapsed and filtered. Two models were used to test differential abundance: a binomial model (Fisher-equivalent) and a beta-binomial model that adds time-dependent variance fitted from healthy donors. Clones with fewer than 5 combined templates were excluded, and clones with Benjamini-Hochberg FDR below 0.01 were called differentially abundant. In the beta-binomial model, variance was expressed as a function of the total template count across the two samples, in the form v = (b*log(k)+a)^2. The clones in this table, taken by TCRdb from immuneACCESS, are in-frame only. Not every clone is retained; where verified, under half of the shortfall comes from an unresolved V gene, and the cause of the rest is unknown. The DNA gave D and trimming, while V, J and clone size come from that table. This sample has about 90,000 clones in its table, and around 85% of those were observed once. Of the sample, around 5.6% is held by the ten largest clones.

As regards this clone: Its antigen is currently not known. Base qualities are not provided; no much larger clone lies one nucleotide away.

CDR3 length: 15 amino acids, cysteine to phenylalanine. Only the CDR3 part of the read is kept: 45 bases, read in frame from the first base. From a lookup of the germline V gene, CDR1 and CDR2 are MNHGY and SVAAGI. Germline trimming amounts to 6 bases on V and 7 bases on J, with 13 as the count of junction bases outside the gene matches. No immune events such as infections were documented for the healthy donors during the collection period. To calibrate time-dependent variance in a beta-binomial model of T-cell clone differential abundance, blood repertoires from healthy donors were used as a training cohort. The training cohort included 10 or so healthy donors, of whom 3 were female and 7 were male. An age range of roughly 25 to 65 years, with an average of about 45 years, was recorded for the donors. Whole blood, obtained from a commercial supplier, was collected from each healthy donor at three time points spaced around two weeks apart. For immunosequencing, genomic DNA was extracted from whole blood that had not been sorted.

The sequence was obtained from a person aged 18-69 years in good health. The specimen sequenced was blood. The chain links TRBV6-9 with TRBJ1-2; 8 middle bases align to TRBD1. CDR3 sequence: CASRYDRGYAGGYTF. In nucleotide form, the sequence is TGTGCCAGCAGGTATGACAGGGGTTATGCTGGTGGCTACACCTTC.